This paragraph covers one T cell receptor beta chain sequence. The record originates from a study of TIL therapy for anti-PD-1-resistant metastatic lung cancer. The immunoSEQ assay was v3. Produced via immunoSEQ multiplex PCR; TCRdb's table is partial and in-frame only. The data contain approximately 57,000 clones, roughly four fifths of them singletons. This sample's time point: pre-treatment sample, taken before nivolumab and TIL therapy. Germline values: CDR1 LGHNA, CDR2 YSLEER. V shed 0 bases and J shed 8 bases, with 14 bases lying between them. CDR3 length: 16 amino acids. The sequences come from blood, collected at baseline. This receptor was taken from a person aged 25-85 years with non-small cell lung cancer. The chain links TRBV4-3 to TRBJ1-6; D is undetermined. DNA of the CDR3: TGCGCCAGCAGCCAAGATTGGACTCAAAGAGATTCACCCCTCCACTTT. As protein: CASSQDWTQRDSPLHF.